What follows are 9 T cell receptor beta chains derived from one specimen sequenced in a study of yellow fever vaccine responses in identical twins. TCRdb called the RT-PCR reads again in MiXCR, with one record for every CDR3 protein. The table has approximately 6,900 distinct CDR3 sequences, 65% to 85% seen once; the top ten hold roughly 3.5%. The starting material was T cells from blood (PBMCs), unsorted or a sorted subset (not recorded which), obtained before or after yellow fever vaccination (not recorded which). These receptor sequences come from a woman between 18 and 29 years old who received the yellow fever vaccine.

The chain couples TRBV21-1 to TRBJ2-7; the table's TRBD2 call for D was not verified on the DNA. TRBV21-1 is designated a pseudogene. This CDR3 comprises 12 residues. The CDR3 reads CASSGPFDEQYF. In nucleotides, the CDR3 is TGTGCCAGCTCGGGGCCCTTTGACGAGCAGTACTTC.

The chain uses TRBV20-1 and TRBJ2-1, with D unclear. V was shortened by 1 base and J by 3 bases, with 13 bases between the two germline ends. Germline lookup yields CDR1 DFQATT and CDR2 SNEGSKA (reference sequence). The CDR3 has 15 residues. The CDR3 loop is CSARAPPGDYNEQFF. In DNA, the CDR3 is TGCAGTGCTAGAGCCCCTCCAGGTGACTACAATGAGCAGTTCTTC.

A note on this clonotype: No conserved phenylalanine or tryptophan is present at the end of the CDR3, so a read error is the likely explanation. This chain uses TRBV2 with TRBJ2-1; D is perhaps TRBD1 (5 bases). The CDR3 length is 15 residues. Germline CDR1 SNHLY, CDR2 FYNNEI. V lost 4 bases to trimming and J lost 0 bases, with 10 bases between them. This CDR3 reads CASSVDSTSYNEQFL. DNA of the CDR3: TGTGCCAGCAGTGTTGACAGTACCTCCTACAATGAGCAGTTCCTC.

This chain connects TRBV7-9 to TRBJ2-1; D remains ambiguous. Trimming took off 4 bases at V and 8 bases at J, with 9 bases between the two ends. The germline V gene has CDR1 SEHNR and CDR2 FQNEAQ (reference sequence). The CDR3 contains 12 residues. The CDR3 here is CASSSPEDEQFF. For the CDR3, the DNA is TGTGCCAGCAGCTCCCCAGAAGATGAGCAGTTCTTC.

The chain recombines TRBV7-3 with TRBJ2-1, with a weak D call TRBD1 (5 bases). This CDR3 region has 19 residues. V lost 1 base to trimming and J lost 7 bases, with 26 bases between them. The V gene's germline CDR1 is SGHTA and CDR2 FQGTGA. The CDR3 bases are TGTGCCAGCAGCTTAAATGGTGGGGCCCCGTTCATTGAGTTGAATGAGCAGTTCTTC. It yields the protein CASSLNGGAPFIELNEQFF.

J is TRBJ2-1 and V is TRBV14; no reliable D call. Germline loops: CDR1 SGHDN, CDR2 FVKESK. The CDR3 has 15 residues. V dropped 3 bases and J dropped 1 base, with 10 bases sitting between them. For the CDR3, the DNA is TGTGCCAGCAGCCAGTACCGCGGTTCCTACAATGAGCAGTTCTTC. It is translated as CASSQYRGSYNEQFF.

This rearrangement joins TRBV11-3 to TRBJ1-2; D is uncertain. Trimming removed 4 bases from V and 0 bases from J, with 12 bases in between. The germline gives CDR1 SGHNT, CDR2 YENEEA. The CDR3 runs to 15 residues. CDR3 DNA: TGTGCCAGCAGCTCAGGATCCTCAGCTAACTATGGCTACACCTTC. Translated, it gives CASSSGSSANYGYTF.

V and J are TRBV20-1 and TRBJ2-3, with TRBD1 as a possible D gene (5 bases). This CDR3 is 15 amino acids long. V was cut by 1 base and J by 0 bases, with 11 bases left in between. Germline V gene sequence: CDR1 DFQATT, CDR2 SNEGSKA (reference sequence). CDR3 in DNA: TGCAGTGCTAGAGGGCCACAGGTTAGCACAGATACGCAGTATTTT. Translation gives CSARGPQVSTDTQYF.

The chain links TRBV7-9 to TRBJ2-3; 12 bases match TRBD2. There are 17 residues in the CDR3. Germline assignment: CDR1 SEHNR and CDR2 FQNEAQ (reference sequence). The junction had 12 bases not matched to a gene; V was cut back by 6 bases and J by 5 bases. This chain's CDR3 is CASSPGLAGKWQDTQYF. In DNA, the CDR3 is TGTGCCAGCAGTCCCGGACTAGCGGGAAAATGGCAAGATACGCAGTATTTT.